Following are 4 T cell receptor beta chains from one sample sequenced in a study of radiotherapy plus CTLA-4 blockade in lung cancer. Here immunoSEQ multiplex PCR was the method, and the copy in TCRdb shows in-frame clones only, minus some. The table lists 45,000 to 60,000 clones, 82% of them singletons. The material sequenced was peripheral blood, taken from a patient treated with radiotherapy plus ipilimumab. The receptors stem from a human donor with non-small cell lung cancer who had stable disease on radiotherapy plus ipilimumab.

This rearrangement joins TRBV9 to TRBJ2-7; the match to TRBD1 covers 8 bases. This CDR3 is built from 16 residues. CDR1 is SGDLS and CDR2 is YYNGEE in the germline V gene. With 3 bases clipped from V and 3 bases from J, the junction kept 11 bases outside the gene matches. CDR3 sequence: CASSALGTGVIYEQYF. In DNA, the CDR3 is TGTGCCAGCAGCGCTCTAGGGACAGGCGTCATCTACGAGCAGTACTTC. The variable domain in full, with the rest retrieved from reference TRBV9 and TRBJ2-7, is DSGVTQTPKHLITATGQRVTLRCSPRSGDLSVYWYQQSLDQGLQFLIQYYNGEERAKGNILERFSAQQFPDLHSELNLSSLELGDSALYFCASSALGTGVIYEQYFGPGTRLTVT.

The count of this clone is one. The DNA for the CDR3 is TGTGCCAGCAGTTCCGGGACTAGCGGGAGGACCCTCTCCTACGAGCAGTACTTC. This gives the protein CASSSGTSGRTLSYEQYF. The chain uses TRBV27 and TRBJ2-7; 15 nucleotides line up with TRBD2. The trim removed 4 bases at V and 0 bases at J, leaving 7 bases unmatched. CDR3 length equals 18 residues. Germline-derived CDR1 and CDR2 are MNHEY and SMNVEV (reference sequence).

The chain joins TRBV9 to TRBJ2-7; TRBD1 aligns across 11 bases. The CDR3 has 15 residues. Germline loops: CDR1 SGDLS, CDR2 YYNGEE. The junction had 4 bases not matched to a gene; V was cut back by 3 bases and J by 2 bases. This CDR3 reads CASSGTGQGAYEQYF. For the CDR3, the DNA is TGTGCCAGCAGCGGAACGGGACAGGGGGCCTACGAGCAGTACTTC. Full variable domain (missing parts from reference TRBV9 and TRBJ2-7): DSGVTQTPKHLITATGQRVTLRCSPRSGDLSVYWYQQSLDQGLQFLIQYYNGEERAKGNILERFSAQQFPDLHSELNLSSLELGDSALYFCASSGTGQGAYEQYFGPGTRLTVT.

The CDR3 nucleotides read TGTGCCAGCAGCTTCCGCGGGGGGCCCTACAATGAGCAGTTCTTC. Translating it yields CASSFRGGPYNEQFF. The chain couples TRBV11-2 to TRBJ2-1, with 8 bases matching TRBD2. CDR3 length: 15 amino acids. Germline values: CDR1 SGHAT, CDR2 FQNNGV. The trim removed 3 bases at V and 2 bases at J, leaving 3 bases unmatched.